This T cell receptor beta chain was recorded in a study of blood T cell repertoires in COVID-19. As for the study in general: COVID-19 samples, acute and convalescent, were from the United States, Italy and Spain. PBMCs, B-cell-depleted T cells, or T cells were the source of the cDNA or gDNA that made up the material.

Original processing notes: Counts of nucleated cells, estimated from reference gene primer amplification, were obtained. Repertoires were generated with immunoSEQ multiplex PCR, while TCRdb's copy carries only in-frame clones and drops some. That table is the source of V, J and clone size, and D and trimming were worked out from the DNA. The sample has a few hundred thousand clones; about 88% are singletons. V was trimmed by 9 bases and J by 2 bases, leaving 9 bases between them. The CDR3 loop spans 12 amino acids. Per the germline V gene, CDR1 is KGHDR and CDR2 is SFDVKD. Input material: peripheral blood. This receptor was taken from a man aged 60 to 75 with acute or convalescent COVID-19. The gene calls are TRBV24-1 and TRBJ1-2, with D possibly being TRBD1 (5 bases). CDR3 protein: CATGGGNYGYTF. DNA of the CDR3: TGTGCCACCGGGGGGGGGAACTATGGCTACACCTTC.